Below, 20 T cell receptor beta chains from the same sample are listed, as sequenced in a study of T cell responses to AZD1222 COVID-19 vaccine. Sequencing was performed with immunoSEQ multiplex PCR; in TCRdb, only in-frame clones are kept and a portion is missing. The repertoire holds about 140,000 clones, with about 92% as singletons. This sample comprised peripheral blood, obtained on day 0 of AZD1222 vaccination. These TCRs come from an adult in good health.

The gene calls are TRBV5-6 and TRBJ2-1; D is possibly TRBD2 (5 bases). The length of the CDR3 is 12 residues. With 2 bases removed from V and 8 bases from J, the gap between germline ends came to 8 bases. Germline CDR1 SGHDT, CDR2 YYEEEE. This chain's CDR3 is CASSFEGYEQFF. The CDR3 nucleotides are TGTGCCAGCAGCTTTGAGGGCTATGAGCAGTTCTTC. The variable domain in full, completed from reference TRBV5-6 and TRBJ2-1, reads DAGVTQSPTHLIKTRGQQVTLRCSPKSGHDTVSWYQQALGQGPQFIFQYYEEEERQRGNFPDRFSGHQFPNYSSELNVNALLLGDSALYLCASSFEGYEQFFGPGTRLTVL.

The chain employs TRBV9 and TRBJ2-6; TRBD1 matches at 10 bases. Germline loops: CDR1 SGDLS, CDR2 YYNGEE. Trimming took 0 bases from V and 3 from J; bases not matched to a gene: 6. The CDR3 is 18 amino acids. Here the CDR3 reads CASSVGETGGLGANVLTF. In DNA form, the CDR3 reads TGTGCCAGCAGCGTAGGGGAGACAGGGGGCCTTGGGGCCAACGTCCTGACTTTC. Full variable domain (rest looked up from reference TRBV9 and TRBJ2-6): DSGVTQTPKHLITATGQRVTLRCSPRSGDLSVYWYQQSLDQGLQFLIQYYNGEERAKGNILERFSAQQFPDLHSELNLSSLELGDSALYFCASSVGETGGLGANVLTFGAGSRLTVL.

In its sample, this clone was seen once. DNA for the CDR3: TGTGCCACCAGCAAAGGCGGCGGGATCCAGACCCAGTACTTC. It specifies CATSKGGGIQTQYF. The chain has TRBV15 and TRBJ2-5; possibly TRBD2 for D (6 bases). V was shortened by 4 bases and J by 6 bases, with 15 bases between the two germline ends. Germline CDR1 reads LNHNV; CDR2 reads YYDKDF (reference sequence). The CDR3 covers 14 residues.

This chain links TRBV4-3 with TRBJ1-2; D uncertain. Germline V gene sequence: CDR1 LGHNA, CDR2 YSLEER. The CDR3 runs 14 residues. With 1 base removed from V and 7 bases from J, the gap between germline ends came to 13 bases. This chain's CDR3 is CASSQGSWVGGYTF. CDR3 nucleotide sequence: TGCGCCAGCAGCCAAGGGTCATGGGTAGGTGGCTACACCTTC.

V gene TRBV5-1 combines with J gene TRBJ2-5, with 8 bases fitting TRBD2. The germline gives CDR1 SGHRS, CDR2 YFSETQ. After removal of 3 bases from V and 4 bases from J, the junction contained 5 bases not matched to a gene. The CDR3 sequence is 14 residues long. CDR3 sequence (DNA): TGCGCCAGCAGCTCGGATGCGGGGGGAGAGACCCAGTACTTC. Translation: CASSSDAGGETQYF.

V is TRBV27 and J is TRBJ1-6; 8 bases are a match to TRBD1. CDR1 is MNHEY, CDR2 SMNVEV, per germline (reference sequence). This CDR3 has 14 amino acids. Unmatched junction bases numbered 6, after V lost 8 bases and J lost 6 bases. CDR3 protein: CASCDRGGNSPLHF. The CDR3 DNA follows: TGTGCCAGCTGTGACAGGGGTGGTAATTCACCCCTCCACTTT.

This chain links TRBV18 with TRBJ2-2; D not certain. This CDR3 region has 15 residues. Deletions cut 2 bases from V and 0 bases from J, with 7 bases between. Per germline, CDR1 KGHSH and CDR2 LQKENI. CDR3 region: CASSPGVTNTGELFF. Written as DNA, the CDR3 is TGTGCCAGCTCACCAGGGGTGACGAACACCGGGGAGCTGTTTTTT.

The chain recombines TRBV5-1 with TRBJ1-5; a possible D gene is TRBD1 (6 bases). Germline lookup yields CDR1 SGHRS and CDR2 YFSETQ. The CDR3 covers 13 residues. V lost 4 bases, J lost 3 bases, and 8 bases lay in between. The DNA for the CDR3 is TGCGCCAGCAGCCGGGACATCAATCAGCCCCAGCATTTT. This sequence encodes CASSRDINQPQHF. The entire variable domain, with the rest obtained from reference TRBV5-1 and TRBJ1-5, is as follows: KAGVTQTPRYLIKTRGQQVTLSCSPISGHRSVSWYQQTPGQGLQFLFEYFSETQRNKGNFPGRFSGRQFSNSRSEMNVSTLELGDSALYLCASSRDINQPQHFGDGTRLSIL.

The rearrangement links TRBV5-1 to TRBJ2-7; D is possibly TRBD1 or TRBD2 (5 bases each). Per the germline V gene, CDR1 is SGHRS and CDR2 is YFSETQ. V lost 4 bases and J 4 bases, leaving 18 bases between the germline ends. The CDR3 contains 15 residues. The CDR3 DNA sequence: TGCGCCAGCAGCCAAGGGACCCCAGACGTATACGAGCAGTACTTC. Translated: CASSQGTPDVYEQYF. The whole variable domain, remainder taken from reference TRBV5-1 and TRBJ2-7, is KAGVTQTPRYLIKTRGQQVTLSCSPISGHRSVSWYQQTPGQGLQFLFEYFSETQRNKGNFPGRFSGRQFSNSRSEMNVSTLELGDSALYLCASSQGTPDVYEQYFGPGTRLTVT.

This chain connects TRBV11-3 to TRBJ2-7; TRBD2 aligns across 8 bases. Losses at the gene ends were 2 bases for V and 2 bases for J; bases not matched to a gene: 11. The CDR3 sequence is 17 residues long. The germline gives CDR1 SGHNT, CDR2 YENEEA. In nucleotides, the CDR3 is TGTGCCAGCAGCTTATTGAGGCGGGGGGCCCGACCCTACGAGCAGTACTTC. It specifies CASSLLRRGARPYEQYF.

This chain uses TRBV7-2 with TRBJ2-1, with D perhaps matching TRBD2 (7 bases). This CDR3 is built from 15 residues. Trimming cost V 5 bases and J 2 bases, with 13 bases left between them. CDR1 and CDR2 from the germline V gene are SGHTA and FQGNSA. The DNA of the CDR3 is TGTGCCAGCAGCGCCCAAGGGGGGGCCTACAATGAGCAGTTCTTC. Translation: CASSAQGGAYNEQFF.

This chain's CDR3 is CAWTRGGGEKLFF. CDR3 DNA sequence: TGTGCCTGGACGCGGGGAGGAGGCGAAAAACTGTTTTTT. The chain employs TRBV30 and TRBJ1-4, with unresolved D. Trimming pared 4 bases from V and 8 bases from J, leaving 14 bases between. The CDR3 spans 13 residues. The germline V gene has CDR1 GTSNPN and CDR2 SVGIG (reference sequence).

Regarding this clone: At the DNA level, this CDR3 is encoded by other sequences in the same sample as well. The CDR3 loop reads CASSPGTGSSYEQYF. CDR3 nucleotides: TGCGCCAGCAGCCCGGGGACAGGGAGCTCCTACGAGCAGTACTTC. The gene calls are TRBV4-3 and TRBJ2-7; 9 nucleotides match TRBD1. This CDR3 has 15 amino acids. Germline loops: CDR1 LGHNA, CDR2 YSLEER. V trimming: 4 bases; J trimming: 0 bases; junction bases outside the gene matches: 4.

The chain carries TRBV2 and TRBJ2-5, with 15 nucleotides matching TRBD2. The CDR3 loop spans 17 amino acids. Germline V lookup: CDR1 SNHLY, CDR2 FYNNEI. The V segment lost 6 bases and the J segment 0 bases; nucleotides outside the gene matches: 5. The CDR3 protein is CASSGTSGGMYQETQYF. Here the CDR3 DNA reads TGTGCCAGCAGCGGGACTAGCGGGGGGATGTACCAAGAGACCCAGTACTTC.

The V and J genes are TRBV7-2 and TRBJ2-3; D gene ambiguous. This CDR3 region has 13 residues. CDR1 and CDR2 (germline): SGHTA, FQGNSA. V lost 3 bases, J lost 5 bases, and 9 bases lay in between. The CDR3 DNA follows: TGTGCCAGCAGCTTTACCCTGAAAGATACGCAGTATTTT. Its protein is CASSFTLKDTQYF.

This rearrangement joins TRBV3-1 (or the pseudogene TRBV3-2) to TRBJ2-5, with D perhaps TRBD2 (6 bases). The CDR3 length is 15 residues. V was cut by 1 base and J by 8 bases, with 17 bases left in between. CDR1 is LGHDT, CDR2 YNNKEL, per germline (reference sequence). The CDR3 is CASSQGVGGVVTQYF. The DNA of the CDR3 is TGTGCCAGCAGCCAAGGAGTGGGAGGAGTTGTAACCCAGTACTTC.

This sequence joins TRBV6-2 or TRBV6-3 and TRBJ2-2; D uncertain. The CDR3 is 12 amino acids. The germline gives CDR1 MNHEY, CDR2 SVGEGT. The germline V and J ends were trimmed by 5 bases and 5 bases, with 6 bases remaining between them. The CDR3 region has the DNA TGTGCCAGCAGTCTGTTTACCGGGGAGCTGTTTTTT. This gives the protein CASSLFTGELFF.

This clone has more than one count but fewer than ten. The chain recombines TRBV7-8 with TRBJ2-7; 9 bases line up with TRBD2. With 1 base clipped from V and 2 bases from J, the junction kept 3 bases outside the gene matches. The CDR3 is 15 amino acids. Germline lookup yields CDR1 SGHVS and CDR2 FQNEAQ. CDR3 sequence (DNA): TGTGCCAGCAGCTTAGGCCTAGCGGGAACCTACGAGCAGTACTTC. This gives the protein CASSLGLAGTYEQYF.

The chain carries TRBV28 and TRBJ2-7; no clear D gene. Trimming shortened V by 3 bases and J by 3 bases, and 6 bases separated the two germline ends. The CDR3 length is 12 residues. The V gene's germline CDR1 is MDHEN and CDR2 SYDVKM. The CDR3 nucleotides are TGTGCCAGCAGTTTTTCATACTACGAGCAGTACTTC. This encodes CASSFSYYEQYF.

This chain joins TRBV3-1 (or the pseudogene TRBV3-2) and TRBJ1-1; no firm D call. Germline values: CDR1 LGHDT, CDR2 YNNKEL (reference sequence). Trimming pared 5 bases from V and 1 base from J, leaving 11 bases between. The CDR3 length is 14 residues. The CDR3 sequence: CASSIGRRNTEAFF. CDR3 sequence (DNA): TGTGCCAGCAGCATAGGGAGGAGGAACACTGAAGCTTTCTTT.